The rows below give T cell receptor beta chains drawn from one sample of a study of spatial heterogeneity in lung cancer. Using its own MiXCR run on the 5' RACE reads, TCRdb lists one record per CDR3 protein. Found here are about 6,600 distinct CDR3 sequences, around 18% of them singletons; the top ten hold about 16%. Source: normal lung tissue next to the tumor, taken at surgery. The receptors come from a male donor with early-stage non-small cell lung cancer. CDR3s include the opening cysteine and the closing phenylalanine or tryptophan. The D gene is left open where the match is weak. The listing skips clone size in some rows; elsewhere it reads once, few, many or a size class.

j_call: TRBJ1-5
clone_size: NA
v_call: TRBV7-8
d_call: NA
cdr3_aa: CASSLAPGDQPQHF
cdr3_nt: TGTGCCAGCAGCTTAGCGCCGGGAGATCAGCCCCAGCATTTT

j_call: TRBJ2-2
clone_size: medium-sized
v_call: TRBV6-2/TRBV6-3
d_call: TRBD2
cdr3_aa: CASTNFGTGRGTGELFF
cdr3_nt: TGTGCCAGCACTAACTTCGGGACCGGGAGGGGCACCGGGGAGCTGTTTTTT

j_call: TRBJ2-7
clone_size: NA
v_call: TRBV13
d_call: TRBD2
cdr3_aa: CASSSSGSSYEQYF
cdr3_nt: TGTGCCAGCAGCTCTAGCGGGAGCTCCTACGAGCAGTACTTC

j_call: TRBJ2-7
clone_size: medium-sized
v_call: TRBV6-1
d_call: TRBD2
cdr3_aa: CASIKKEPGLAGGEQYF
cdr3_nt: TGTGCCAGCATTAAAAAGGAACCGGGACTAGCGGGAGGTGAGCAGTACTTC

j_call: TRBJ2-3
clone_size: few
v_call: TRBV11-2
d_call: TRBD2
cdr3_aa: CASSLPTSGRASLPSTDTQYF
cdr3_nt: TGTGCCAGCAGCTTACCTACTAGCGGGAGGGCCTCCCTCCCTAGCACAGATACGCAGTATTTT

j_call: TRBJ1-1
clone_size: few
v_call: TRBV20-1
d_call: NA
cdr3_aa: CSARDAGQTNTEAFF
cdr3_nt: TGCAGTGCTAGAGACGCCGGACAGACGAACACTGAAGCTTTCTTT

j_call: TRBJ2-7
clone_size: NA
v_call: TRBV11-2
d_call: TRBD1
cdr3_aa: CASSLVFGTGGEQYF
cdr3_nt: TGTGCCAGCAGCTTAGTTTTCGGGACAGGGGGCGAGCAGTACTTC

j_call: TRBJ1-1
clone_size: once
v_call: TRBV28
d_call: NA
cdr3_aa: CASSRGARGEAFF
cdr3_nt: TGTGCCAGCAGTCGCGGGGCTAGGGGTGAAGCTTTCTTT

j_call: TRBJ2-4
clone_size: few
v_call: TRBV5-6
d_call: NA
cdr3_aa: CASSLVQGGAKNIQYF
cdr3_nt: TGTGCCAGCAGCTTGGTTCAGGGGGGAGCCAAAAACATTCAGTACTTC

j_call: TRBJ2-1
clone_size: NA
v_call: TRBV7-8
d_call: NA
cdr3_aa: CASSLFARGGQFATNEQFF
cdr3_nt: TGTGCCAGCAGCTTATTTGCGCGGGGCGGGCAATTTGCTACAAATGAGCAGTTCTTC

j_call: TRBJ2-1
clone_size: NA
v_call: TRBV2
d_call: NA
cdr3_aa: CASSENSGDYNEQFF
cdr3_nt: TGTGCCAGCAGTGAAAATAGCGGCGACTACAATGAGCAGTTCTTC

j_call: TRBJ2-7
clone_size: NA
v_call: TRBV28
d_call: NA
cdr3_aa: CASATGTRTSRREQYF
cdr3_nt: TGTGCCAGCGCAACCGGGACAAGAACTAGCCGGCGCGAGCAGTACTTC

j_call: TRBJ2-3
clone_size: NA
v_call: TRBV6-6
d_call: NA
cdr3_aa: CASSFSASKSTDTQYF
cdr3_nt: TGTGCCAGCAGTTTCTCTGCTAGCAAGAGCACAGATACGCAGTATTTT

j_call: TRBJ1-1
clone_size: NA
v_call: TRBV11-2
d_call: NA
cdr3_aa: CASSSPGRMNTEAFF
cdr3_nt: TGTGCCAGCAGCTCTCCGGGACGGATGAACACTGAAGCTTTCTTT

j_call: TRBJ1-4
clone_size: NA
v_call: TRBV5-1
d_call: TRBD1
cdr3_aa: CASSLTGASGEKLFF
cdr3_nt: TGCGCCAGCAGCCTAACAGGGGCTTCGGGAGAAAAACTGTTTTTT

j_call: TRBJ2-7
clone_size: few
v_call: TRBV14
d_call: NA
cdr3_aa: CASSRLRDSEYEQYF
cdr3_nt: TGTGCCAGCAGCCGACTCCGGGACTCAGAATACGAGCAGTACTTC

j_call: TRBJ2-5
clone_size: NA
v_call: TRBV28
d_call: TRBD2
cdr3_aa: CASSSPILAGELSQYQETQYF
cdr3_nt: TGTGCCAGCAGTTCTCCAATTTTAGCGGGAGAGTTGAGCCAATACCAAGAGACCCAGTACTTC

j_call: TRBJ2-2
clone_size: NA
v_call: TRBV6-1
d_call: TRBD2
cdr3_aa: CASSQPGLLTGELFF
cdr3_nt: TGTGCCAGCAGTCAGCCGGGACTACTGACCGGGGAGCTGTTTTTT

j_call: TRBJ1-2
clone_size: NA
v_call: TRBV4-3
d_call: TRBD1
cdr3_aa: CASSQDKWGQVYGYTF
cdr3_nt: TGCGCCAGCAGCCAAGATAAGTGGGGACAGGTCTATGGCTACACCTTC